This T cell receptor (beta chain) came from a study of cytomegalovirus exposure and HLA in healthy donors. Of note for this clone: The junction departs from the called germline gene at one end, perhaps through a read error.

It was with 60 Vbeta and 13 Jbeta primers that the PCR ran. Measured with immunoSEQ multiplex PCR; TCRdb has only the in-frame clones, and not every one. This table holds 170,000 or so clones, 80% found once. The CDR3 extends over 16 amino acids. CDR1 is SEHNR and CDR2 is FQNEAQ in the germline V gene (reference sequence). The rearrangement joins TRBV7-9 to TRBJ1-3; 7 nucleotides agree with TRBD1. Material: PBMCs. This clonotype was obtained from a male donor in good health and CMV-seropositive. CDR3 sequence: CSSSIGQADSGNTIYF. CDR3 DNA: TGTTCCAGCAGCATCGGACAGGCCGACTCTGGAAACACCATATATTTT.